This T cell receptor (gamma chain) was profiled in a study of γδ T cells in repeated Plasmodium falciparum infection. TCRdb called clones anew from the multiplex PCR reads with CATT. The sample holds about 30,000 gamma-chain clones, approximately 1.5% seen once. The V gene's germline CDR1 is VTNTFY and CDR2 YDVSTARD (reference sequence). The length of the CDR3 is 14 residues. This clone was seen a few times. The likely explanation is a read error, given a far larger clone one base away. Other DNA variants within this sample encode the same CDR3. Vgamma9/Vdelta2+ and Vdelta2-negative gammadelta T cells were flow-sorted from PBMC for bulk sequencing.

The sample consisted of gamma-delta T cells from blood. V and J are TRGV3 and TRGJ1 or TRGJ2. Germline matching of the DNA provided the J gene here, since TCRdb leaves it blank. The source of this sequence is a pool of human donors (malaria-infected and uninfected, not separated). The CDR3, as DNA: TGTGCCACTTGGGACAGGCCTTATTATTATAAGAAACTCTTT. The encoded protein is CATWDRPYYYKKLF.